The 16 T cell receptor beta chains below were found in one sample sequenced in a study of tumor and adjacent non-tumor tissue in lung cancer. No cell sorting was done before RNA was extracted from the tissue. Distant lung tissue was collected more than 3 cm away from the tumor edge. TCRbeta libraries were built with three rounds of nested PCR, modified from ARM-PCR. TCRdb re-analysed the multiplex PCR reads in MiXCR, keeping a single row per CDR3 protein. The sample shows 90,000 to 100,000 distinct CDR3 sequences, 80% of them seen only once. The sequencing sample was made of distant non-tumor lung tissue. Receptor source: a man in his sixties with small cell lung cancer.

As to this clonotype: Possible read error: a much larger clone is one base away. The rearrangement uses TRBV21-1 and TRBJ1-6; the tabulated D call, TRBD1, remains unverified against the DNA. TRBV21-1 is an annotated pseudogene. The CDR3 spans 15 residues. The CDR3 spells CASSVTGSYNSPLHF. CDR3 sequence (DNA): TGTGCCAGCAGCGTGACAGGGTCCTATAATTCACCCCTCCACTTT.

The chain recombines TRBV13 with TRBJ1-6; D is undetermined. CDR1 and CDR2 (germline): PRHDT, FYEKMQ (reference sequence). The CDR3 is made up of 17 amino acids. The germline V and J ends were trimmed by 6 bases and 0 bases, with 15 bases remaining between them. CDR3 sequence: CASSQKDVSSYNSPLHF. CDR3 DNA: TGTGCCAGCAGTCAAAAAGACGTAAGCTCCTATAATTCACCCCTCCACTTT.

To note about this clonotype: Germline and junction disagree at one end, which may indicate a read error. This chain connects TRBV6-2 or TRBV6-3 to TRBJ2-7, with 9 bases identical to TRBD2. The CDR3 has 14 residues. The germline V gene encodes CDR1 MNHEY and CDR2 SVGEGT. The CDR3 coding sequence is TGTGCCAGCAGGTTAGCGGGAGCCCCTATGGAGCAATACTTC. Translating gives CASRLAGAPMEQYF.

A remark on this clonotype: A much larger clone is a single base away; this may be a read error. The J gene is TRBJ1-2, the V gene TRBV7-8; tentative D call: TRBD1 (5 bases). The germline gives CDR1 SGHVS, CDR2 FQNEAQ. Trimming took 11 bases from V and 4 from J, leaving 20 bases between them. This CDR3 region has 14 residues. The CDR3 coding sequence is TGTGCCTGCGGCTTCTTGGGGCAGTCCTATGGCTACACCTTC. Its translation: CACGFLGQSYGYTF.

This clonotype has just a few counts. This chain uses TRBV25-1 with TRBJ2-5; the D gene could be TRBD1 or TRBD2 (5 bases each). Trimming removed 3 bases at V and 5 bases at J, with 16 bases between. Germline lookup yields CDR1 MGHDK and CDR2 SYGVNS. This CDR3 has 15 amino acids. CDR3 in amino acids: CASSDRGMGRETQYF. CDR3 nucleotides: TGTGCCAGCAGTGATAGAGGGATGGGGCGTGAGACCCAGTACTTC.

Of note for this clonotype: The germline gene is not matched at one end of the junction; a read error may be the cause. The chain is built from TRBV11-3 and TRBJ2-7; no clear D. Germline assignment: CDR1 SGHNT and CDR2 YENEEA. The CDR3 contains 12 residues. The CDR3 coding sequence is TGTGCCAGGAGCTTAATCGGGTACGAGCAGTACTTC. This gives the protein CARSLIGYEQYF.

With regard to this clonotype: This clone may be a read error of a much larger clone one base away. The chain links TRBV7-9 to TRBJ2-5, with D perhaps TRBD2 (6 bases). V gave up 1 base and J gave up 1 base, with 10 bases separating them. The CDR3 runs to 15 residues. Germline CDR1 is SEHNR and CDR2 is FQNEAQ (reference sequence). CDR3 coding DNA: TGTGCCAGCAGCTTAGATAGGGGAGGCCAAGAGACCCAGTACTTC. This sequence encodes CASSLDRGGQETQYF.

On this clonotype itself: At one end the junction does not follow the germline gene, possibly because of a read error. This chain uses TRBV4-1 with TRBJ1-6; 9 bases are shared with TRBD1. Per germline, CDR1 MGHRA and CDR2 YSYEKL. The CDR3 is 16 residues long. This chain's CDR3 is CASSQDRDRAYSPLHF. The CDR3 nucleotides read TGCGCCAGTAGCCAGGATCGGGACAGGGCGTATTCACCCCTCCACTTT.

Concerning this clonotype: Since a much larger clone is just one base distant, this may be a read error. The V gene is TRBV28, the J gene TRBJ2-1; weak D call: TRBD2 (6 bases). Per the germline V gene, CDR1 is MDHEN and CDR2 is SYDVKM. This CDR3 has 13 amino acids. The CDR3 coding sequence is TGTGCCAGCAGCCCCGGGACTCCCAATAAGCAGTTCTTC. Translation gives CASSPGTPNKQFF.

The V gene is TRBV7-6, the J gene TRBJ2-1; 13 bases map to TRBD2. Germline assignment: CDR1 SGHVS and CDR2 FNYEAQ. CDR3 length equals 15 residues. The ends lost 5 bases at V and 5 bases at J; junction bases unmatched: 3. CDR3 loop: CASSQGTSGNNEQFF. The CDR3 DNA follows: TGTGCCAGCAGCCAGGGGACTAGCGGGAACAATGAGCAGTTCTTC.

Concerning this clonotype itself: A much larger clone differs from this one at a single base, so this may be a read error. The chain uses TRBV20-1 and TRBJ1-1; D unresolved. The CDR3 length is 12 residues. The germline gives CDR1 DFQATT, CDR2 SNEGSKA (reference sequence). The CDR3 nucleotides are TGCAATGCTAGAGATGCGTCCCGTGGAGCTTTCTTT. It encodes CNARDASRGAFF.

The chain is built from TRBV20-1 and TRBJ2-3; 11 bases are shared with TRBD2. This CDR3 is built from 15 residues. Germline V gene data show CDR1 as DFQATT and CDR2 as SNEGSKA (reference sequence). J gave up 3 bases and V 4 bases, and 6 bases lay outside the gene matches. The CDR3 sequence: CSATGLAGGTDTQYF. CDR3 nucleotides: TGCAGTGCTACCGGACTAGCGGGCGGTACAGATACGCAGTATTTT.

This clonotype is a singleton in its sample. V and J are TRBV5-1 and TRBJ2-7; D is ambiguous. CDR1 is SGHRS and CDR2 is YFSETQ in the germline V gene. The V and J ends lost 1 base and 0 bases respectively, with 5 bases between them. The CDR3 extends over 13 amino acids. CDR3 in amino acids: CASSLKVSYEQYF. As DNA, the CDR3 is TGCGCCAGCAGCTTGAAGGTCTCCTACGAGCAGTACTTC.

A few counts support this clonotype. It may be a read error: a sequence one base away is much more abundant. V and J are TRBV6-1 and TRBJ2-3; 9 positions agree with TRBD2. J gave up 2 bases and V 3 bases, and 3 bases lay outside the gene matches. Germline V gene data show CDR1 as MNHNS and CDR2 as SASEGT. The CDR3 is 15 residues long. Here the CDR3 reads CASSELAGNTDTQYF. CDR3 nucleotide sequence: TGTGCCAGCAGTGAGCTAGCGGGGAACACAGATACGCAGTATTTT.

As to this clonotype: Germline and junction disagree at one end, which may indicate a read error. The chain couples TRBV30 to TRBJ2-1, with 10 positions matching TRBD2. This CDR3 is 13 amino acids long. Germline CDR1 GTSNPN, CDR2 SVGIG (reference sequence). The CDR3 loop is CASKREGNNEHFF. In DNA, the CDR3 is TGTGCCTCTAAGCGGGAGGGCAATAATGAGCATTTCTTC.

Worth noting for this clonotype: Since a much larger clone is just one base distant, this may be a read error. The chain carries TRBV28 and TRBJ2-5; no clear D gene. Per germline, CDR1 MDHEN and CDR2 SYDVKM. The CDR3 has 13 residues. CDR3: CVSSIYASETQYF. In DNA form, the CDR3 reads TGTGTCAGCAGTATCTACGCCTCAGAGACCCAGTACTTC.